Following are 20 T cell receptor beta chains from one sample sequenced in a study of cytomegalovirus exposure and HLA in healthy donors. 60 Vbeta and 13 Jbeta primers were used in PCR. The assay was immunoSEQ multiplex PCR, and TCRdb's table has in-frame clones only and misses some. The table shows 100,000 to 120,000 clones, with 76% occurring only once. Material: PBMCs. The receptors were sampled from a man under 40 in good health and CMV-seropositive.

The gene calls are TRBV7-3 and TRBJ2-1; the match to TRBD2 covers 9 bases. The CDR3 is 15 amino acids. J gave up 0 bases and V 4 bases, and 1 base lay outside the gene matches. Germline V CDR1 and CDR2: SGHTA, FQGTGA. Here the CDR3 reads CASSSTSGSYNEQFF. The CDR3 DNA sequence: TGTGCCAGCAGCTCGACTAGCGGCTCCTACAATGAGCAGTTCTTC.

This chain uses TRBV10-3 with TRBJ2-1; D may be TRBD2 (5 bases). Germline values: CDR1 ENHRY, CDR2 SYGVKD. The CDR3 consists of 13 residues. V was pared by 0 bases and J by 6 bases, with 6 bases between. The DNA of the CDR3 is TGTGCCATCAGTGAGTCGAGGGCCAATGAGCAGTTCTTC. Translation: CAISESRANEQFF.

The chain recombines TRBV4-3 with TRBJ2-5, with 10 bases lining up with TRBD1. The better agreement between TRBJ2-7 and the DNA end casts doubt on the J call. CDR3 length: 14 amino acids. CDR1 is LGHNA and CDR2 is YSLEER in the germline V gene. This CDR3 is CASRRDRGTPEQYF. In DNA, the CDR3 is TGCGCCAGCAGGAGGGACAGGGGCACGCCCGAGCAGTACTTC.

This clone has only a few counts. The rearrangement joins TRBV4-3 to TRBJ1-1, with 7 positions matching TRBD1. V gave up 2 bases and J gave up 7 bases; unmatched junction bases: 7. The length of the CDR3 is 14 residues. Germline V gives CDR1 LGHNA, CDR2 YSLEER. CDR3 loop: CASSQNTGTDEAFF. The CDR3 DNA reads TGCGCCAGCAGCCAAAATACCGGGACAGATGAAGCTTTCTTT.

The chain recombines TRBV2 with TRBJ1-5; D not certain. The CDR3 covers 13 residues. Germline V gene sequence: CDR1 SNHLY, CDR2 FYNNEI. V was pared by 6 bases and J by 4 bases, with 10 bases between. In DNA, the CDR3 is TGTGCCAGCAGCCATAATAGTAATCAGCCCCAGCATTTT. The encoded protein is CASSHNSNQPQHF.

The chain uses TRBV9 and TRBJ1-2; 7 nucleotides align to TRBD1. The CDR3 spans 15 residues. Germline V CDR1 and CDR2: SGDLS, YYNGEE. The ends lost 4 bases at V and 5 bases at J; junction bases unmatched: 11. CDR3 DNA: TGTGCCAGCAGCTTCGAAGGAGGGGGCTCTTATGGCTACACCTTC. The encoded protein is CASSFEGGGSYGYTF.

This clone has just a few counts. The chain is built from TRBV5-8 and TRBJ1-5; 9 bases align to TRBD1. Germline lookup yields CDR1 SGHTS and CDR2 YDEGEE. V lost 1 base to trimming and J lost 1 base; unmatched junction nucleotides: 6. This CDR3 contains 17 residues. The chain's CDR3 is CASSLLDRGMSNQPQHF. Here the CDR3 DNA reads TGTGCCAGCAGCTTGTTGGACAGGGGCATGAGCAATCAGCCCCAGCATTTT.

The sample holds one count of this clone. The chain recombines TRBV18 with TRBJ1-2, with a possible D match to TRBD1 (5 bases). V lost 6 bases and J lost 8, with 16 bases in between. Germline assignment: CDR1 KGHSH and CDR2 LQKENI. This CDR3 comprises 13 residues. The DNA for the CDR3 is TGTGCCAGCTCCCACGAAGGGGTGTCGGGCTACACCTTC. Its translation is CASSHEGVSGYTF.

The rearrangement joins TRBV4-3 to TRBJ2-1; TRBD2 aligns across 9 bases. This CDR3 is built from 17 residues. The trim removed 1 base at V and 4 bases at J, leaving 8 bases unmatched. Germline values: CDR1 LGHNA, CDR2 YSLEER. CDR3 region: CASSQAPASGAYNEQFF. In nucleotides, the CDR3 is TGCGCCAGCAGCCAAGCGCCGGCTAGCGGGGCGTACAATGAGCAGTTCTTC.

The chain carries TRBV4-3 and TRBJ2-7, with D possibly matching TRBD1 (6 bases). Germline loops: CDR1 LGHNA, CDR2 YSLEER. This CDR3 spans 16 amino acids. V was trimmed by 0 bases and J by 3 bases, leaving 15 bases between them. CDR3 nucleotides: TGCGCCAGCAGCCAAGATTGGCCGGGGACATACTACGAGCAGTACTTC. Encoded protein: CASSQDWPGTYYEQYF.

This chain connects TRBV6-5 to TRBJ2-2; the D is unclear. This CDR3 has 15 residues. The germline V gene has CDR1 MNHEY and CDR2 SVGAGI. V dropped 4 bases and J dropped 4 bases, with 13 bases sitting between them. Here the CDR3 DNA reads TGTGCCAGCAGTTTAGTCCCCTTCCTCACCGGGGAGCTGTTTTTT. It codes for CASSLVPFLTGELFF.

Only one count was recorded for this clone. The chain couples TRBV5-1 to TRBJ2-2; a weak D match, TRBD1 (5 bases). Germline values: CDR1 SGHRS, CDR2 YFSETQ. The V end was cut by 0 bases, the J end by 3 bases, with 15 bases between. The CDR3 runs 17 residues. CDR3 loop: CASSLEFQGADTGELFF. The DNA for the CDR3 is TGCGCCAGCAGCTTGGAATTCCAGGGCGCGGACACCGGGGAGCTGTTTTTT.

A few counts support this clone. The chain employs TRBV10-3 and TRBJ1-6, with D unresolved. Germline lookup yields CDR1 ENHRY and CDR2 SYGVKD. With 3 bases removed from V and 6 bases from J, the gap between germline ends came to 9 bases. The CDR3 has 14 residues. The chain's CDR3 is CAISEARGNSPLHF. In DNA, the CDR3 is TGTGCCATCAGTGAAGCCCGGGGTAATTCACCCCTCCACTTT.

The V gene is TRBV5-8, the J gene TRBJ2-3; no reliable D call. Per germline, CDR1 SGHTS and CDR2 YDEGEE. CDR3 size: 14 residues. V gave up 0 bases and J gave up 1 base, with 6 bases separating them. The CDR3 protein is CASSLGFGTDTQYF. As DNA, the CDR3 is TGTGCCAGCAGCTTGGGTTTCGGCACAGATACGCAGTATTTT. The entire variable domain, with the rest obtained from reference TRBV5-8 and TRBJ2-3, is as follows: EAGVTQSPTHLIKTRGQQATLRCSPISGHTSVYWYQQALGLGLQFLLWYDEGEERNRGNFPPRFSGRQFPNYSSELNVNALELEDSALYLCASSLGFGTDTQYFGPGTRLTVL.

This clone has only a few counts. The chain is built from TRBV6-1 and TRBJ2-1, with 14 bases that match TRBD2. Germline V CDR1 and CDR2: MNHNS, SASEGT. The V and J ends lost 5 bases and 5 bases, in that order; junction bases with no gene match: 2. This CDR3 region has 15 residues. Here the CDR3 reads CASSSGLAGDNEQFF. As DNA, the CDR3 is TGTGCCAGCAGTTCGGGACTAGCGGGGGACAATGAGCAGTTCTTC.

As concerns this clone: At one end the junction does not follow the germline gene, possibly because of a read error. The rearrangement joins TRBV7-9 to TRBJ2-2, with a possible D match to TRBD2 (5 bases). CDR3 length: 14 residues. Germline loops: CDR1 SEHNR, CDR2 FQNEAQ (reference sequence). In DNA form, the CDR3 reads TGTGCCAGCAGCCCCATAGGATGGGGTGGGGAGCTGTTCTTT. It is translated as CASSPIGWGGELFF.

The CDR3 region has the DNA TGTGCCAGCAGCCCACTTCCTATTGACAGGGAACGAAATGGCTACACCTTC. Encoded protein: CASSPLPIDRERNGYTF. The chain couples TRBV7-9 to TRBJ1-2; TRBD1 agrees at 7 bases. This CDR3 has 17 amino acids. Germline values: CDR1 SEHNR, CDR2 FQNEAQ (reference sequence). The V gene end was trimmed by 5 bases and the J gene end by 6 bases; junction bases not matched to a gene: 18.

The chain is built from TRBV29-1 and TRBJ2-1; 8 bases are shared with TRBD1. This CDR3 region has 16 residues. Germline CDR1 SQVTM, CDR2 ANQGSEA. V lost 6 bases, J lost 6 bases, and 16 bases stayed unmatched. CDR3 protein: CSVQNGQGTFINEQFF. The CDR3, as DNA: TGCAGCGTCCAAAATGGACAGGGCACATTCATCAATGAGCAGTTCTTC.

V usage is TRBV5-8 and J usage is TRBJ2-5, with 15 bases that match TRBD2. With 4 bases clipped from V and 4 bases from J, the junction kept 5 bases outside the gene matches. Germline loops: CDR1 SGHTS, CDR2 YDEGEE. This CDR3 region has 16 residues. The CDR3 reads CASSKGLAGGLETQYF. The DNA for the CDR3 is TGTGCCAGCAGCAAGGGACTAGCGGGGGGCCTAGAGACCCAGTACTTC.

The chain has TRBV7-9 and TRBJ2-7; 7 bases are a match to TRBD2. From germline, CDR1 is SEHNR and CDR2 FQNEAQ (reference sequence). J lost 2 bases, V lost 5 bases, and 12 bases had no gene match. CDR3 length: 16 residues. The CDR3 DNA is TGTGCCAGCAGCCACTGGGCCAGCGGGGCAACCTACGAGCAGTACTTC. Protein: CASSHWASGATYEQYF.